These 10 T cell receptor beta chains originate from one sample sequenced in a study of OX40 agonist ivuxolimab in advanced cancers. Libraries were prepared by immunoSEQ multiplex PCR; TCRdb keeps only in-frame clonotypes and omits some of them. The table records about 89,000 clones, around 90% of them present only once. The starting material was CD4+ or CD8+ T cells sorted from blood, obtained in a trial of the OX40 agonist ivuxolimab. These receptors all come from an adult with an advanced solid tumor such as melanoma, head and neck, liver or kidney cancer.

This clone was seen just once. This chain joins TRBV7-9 and TRBJ2-1, with 10 bases matching TRBD2. The CDR3 runs to 17 residues. V trimming: 0 bases; J trimming: 5 bases; junction bases outside the gene matches: 7. CDR1 is SEHNR and CDR2 is FQNEAQ in the germline V gene (reference sequence). CDR3 sequence (DNA): TGTGCCAGCAGCTTAGCGCACACTAGCGGGATAGACAATGAGCAGTTCTTC. Its translation: CASSLAHTSGIDNEQFF.

This chain links TRBV19 with TRBJ2-5, with no clear D. The CDR3 has 13 residues. V gave up 4 bases and J gave up 2 bases, with 8 bases separating them. The germline V gene has CDR1 LNHDA and CDR2 SQIVND (reference sequence). In DNA form, the CDR3 reads TGTGCCAGTAGTAGCCTAAATCAAGAGACCCAGTACTTC. It codes for CASSSLNQETQYF. Full variable domain (rest looked up from reference TRBV19 and TRBJ2-5): DGGITQSPKYLFRKEGQNVTLSCEQNLNHDAMYWYRQDPGQGLRLIYYSQIVNDFQKGDIAEGYSVSREKKESFPLTVTSAQKNPTAFYLCASSSLNQETQYFGPGTRLLVL.

The rearrangement joins TRBV5-1 to TRBJ1-1, with D unresolved. Germline V gene data show CDR1 as SGHRS and CDR2 as YFSETQ. This CDR3 region has 14 residues. Trimming pared 0 bases from V and 1 base from J, leaving 7 bases between. The CDR3, as DNA: TGCGCCAGCAGCTTGGGGGTATGGAACACTGAAGCTTTCTTT. As protein: CASSLGVWNTEAFF. The entire variable domain, with the rest obtained from reference TRBV5-1 and TRBJ1-1, is as follows: KAGVTQTPRYLIKTRGQQVTLSCSPISGHRSVSWYQQTPGQGLQFLFEYFSETQRNKGNFPGRFSGRQFSNSRSEMNVSTLELGDSALYLCASSLGVWNTEAFFGQGTRLTVV.

V and J are TRBV5-4 and TRBJ1-2; the D is unclear. Trimming shortened V by 1 base and J by 8 bases, and 9 bases separated the two germline ends. The CDR3 spans 12 residues. CDR1 SGHNT and CDR2 YYREEE come from the germline V gene (reference sequence). In DNA form, the CDR3 reads TGTGCCAGCAGCTTGATAACAGACGGCTACACCTTC. This encodes CASSLITDGYTF.

The chain couples TRBV7-2 to TRBJ2-2; 8 bases line up with TRBD1. V trimming: 4 bases; J trimming: 0 bases; junction bases outside the gene matches: 4. The CDR3 covers 16 residues. CDR1 SGHTA and CDR2 FQGNSA come from the germline V gene. CDR3 bases: TGTGCCAGCAGCTGGAACAGGGGGGCGAACACCGGGGAGCTGTTTTTT. Translation gives CASSWNRGANTGELFF.

This chain connects TRBV6-5 to TRBJ2-7; maybe TRBD1 (5 bases). Germline-derived CDR1 and CDR2 are MNHEY and SVGAGI. This CDR3 has 14 amino acids. With 5 bases removed from V and 2 bases from J, the gap between germline ends came to 13 bases. In DNA, the CDR3 is TGTGCCAGCAGTCCTTCTTGGGGCGCCTACGAGCAGTACTTC. Translation: CASSPSWGAYEQYF.

The V gene is TRBV7-2, the J gene TRBJ1-5; 7 bases fit TRBD1. The junction had 6 bases not matched to a gene; V was cut back by 1 base and J by 3 bases. The germline V gene has CDR1 SGHTA and CDR2 FQGNSA. The CDR3 contains 16 residues. CDR3 loop: CASSLVAGQLNQPQHF. CDR3 in DNA: TGTGCCAGCAGCTTAGTAGCGGGACAGCTCAATCAGCCCCAGCATTTT. Looking up the rest from reference TRBV7-2 and TRBJ1-5 gives the full variable domain: GAGVSQSPSNKVTEKGKDVELRCDPISGHTALYWYRQSLGQGLEFLIYFQGNSAPDKSGLPSDRFSAERTGGSVSTLTIQRTQQEDSAVYLCASSLVAGQLNQPQHFGDGTRLSIL.

The V gene is TRBV4-2, the J gene TRBJ1-5; TRBD1 is a possible D gene (5 bases). Germline CDR1 is LGHNA and CDR2 is YNFKEQ. The V end was cut by 1 base, the J end by 1 base, with 11 bases between. This CDR3 contains 16 residues. CDR3 amino acids: CASSQAGTVSNQPQHF. CDR3 bases: TGTGCCAGCAGCCAAGCCGGGACTGTAAGCAATCAGCCCCAGCATTTT.

The chain carries TRBV5-1 and TRBJ2-2; D gene uncertain. V was trimmed by 2 bases and J by 1 base, leaving 9 bases between them. CDR1 and CDR2 (germline): SGHRS, YFSETQ. This CDR3 region has 15 residues. CDR3 DNA: TGCGCCAGCAGCTTAGGTGGCGGGAACACCGGGGAGCTGTTTTTT. Translating gives CASSLGGGNTGELFF.

In the case of this clone: At one boundary the junction diverges from the germline segment, which might be a read error. V is TRBV23-1 and J is TRBJ2-7; D may be TRBD2 (6 bases). TRBV23-1 is an ORF, and what it does is uncertain. The CDR3 has 12 residues. The CDR3 region has the DNA TGCGCCAGCAGTCAATCGGGGTGGAGGGGCATTTTC. Its protein is CASSQSGWRGIF.